Listed below are T cell receptor beta chains from one sample, sequenced in a study of monozygotic twins with inflammatory bowel disease. After re-calling the 5' RACE reads, TCRdb lists one entry per CDR3 protein, DNA absent. Its table records tens of thousands of distinct CDR3 sequences. The sample comprised blood. These receptor sequences come from a human donor with ulcerative colitis or Crohn's disease, or a healthy co-twin of an affected twin (not recorded which). CDR3s include the opening cysteine and the closing phenylalanine or tryptophan. Fields, in order: V gene, J gene, CDR3 protein.

v_gene: TRBV4-1
j_gene: TRBJ1-1
CDR3aa: CASSQIKGRTEAFF

v_gene: TRBV27
j_gene: TRBJ1-2
CDR3aa: CASGGDSGNYGYTF

v_gene: TRBV5-1
j_gene: TRBJ2-3
CDR3aa: CASSLLTGATYTQYF

v_gene: TRBV9
j_gene: TRBJ1-2
CDR3aa: CASSEGDRGTTNYGYTF

v_gene: TRBV3-1
j_gene: TRBJ1-2
CDR3aa: CASSQVTYRGYTF

v_gene: TRBV20-1
j_gene: TRBJ2-1
CDR3aa: CSASGSYYNEQFF

v_gene: TRBV19
j_gene: TRBJ1-5
CDR3aa: CASSDRVDQPQHF

v_gene: TRBV19
j_gene: TRBJ1-5
CDR3aa: CASSRSGTGLQPQHF

v_gene: TRBV3-1
j_gene: TRBJ2-7
CDR3aa: CASSQPGTAHYEQYF

v_gene: TRBV5-8
j_gene: TRBJ2-1
CDR3aa: CASRPGRYENEQFF

v_gene: TRBV5-1
j_gene: TRBJ1-2
CDR3aa: CASSDPRGGDRHGYTF

v_gene: TRBV6-2/TRBV6-3
j_gene: TRBJ2-1
CDR3aa: CASSGPGGAYNEQFF

v_gene: TRBV6-6
j_gene: TRBJ1-1
CDR3aa: CASSLRTANTEAFF

v_gene: TRBV10-3
j_gene: TRBJ1-6
CDR3aa: CAISAGQATSALHF

v_gene: TRBV10-2
j_gene: TRBJ1-1
CDR3aa: CARDAGTGRTEAFF

v_gene: TRBV20-1
j_gene: TRBJ2-3
CDR3aa: CSAIQGLDTQYF

v_gene: TRBV3-1
j_gene: TRBJ1-5
CDR3aa: CASSQKTGLQPQHF

v_gene: TRBV5-1
j_gene: TRBJ1-5
CDR3aa: CASSLAGVGQPQHF

v_gene: TRBV5-1
j_gene: TRBJ2-2
CDR3aa: CASSEFGGTGELFF

v_gene: TRBV5-1
j_gene: TRBJ2-5
CDR3aa: CASSFLDPTETQYF

v_gene: TRBV7-9
j_gene: TRBJ2-7
CDR3aa: CASSSSGGPLLRQYF

v_gene: TRBV12-3/TRBV12-4
j_gene: TRBJ1-1
CDR3aa: CASSEIAGEAFF

v_gene: TRBV4-1
j_gene: TRBJ1-1
CDR3aa: CASSQFGRRDTEAFF

v_gene: TRBV7-3
j_gene: TRBJ1-5
CDR3aa: CASSLDISQPQHF

v_gene: TRBV20-1
j_gene: TRBJ2-5
CDR3aa: CSATRSGGAQETQYF

v_gene: TRBV20-1
j_gene: TRBJ2-7
CDR3aa: CSAREWSQGVGEQYF

v_gene: TRBV12-3/TRBV12-4
j_gene: TRBJ1-4
CDR3aa: CASTGVTNEKLFF

v_gene: TRBV6-1
j_gene: TRBJ1-5
CDR3aa: CASSEANGFNQPQHF

v_gene: TRBV5-1
j_gene: TRBJ1-1
CDR3aa: CASSPTGSALSEAFF

v_gene: TRBV6-1
j_gene: TRBJ1-1
CDR3aa: CASGRGGLRATEAFF

v_gene: TRBV13
j_gene: TRBJ2-5
CDR3aa: CASSLGRGSETQYF

v_gene: TRBV2
j_gene: TRBJ2-5
CDR3aa: CASSLTSGLKETQYF

v_gene: TRBV7-2
j_gene: TRBJ2-2
CDR3aa: CASSNQENTGELFF

v_gene: TRBV7-9
j_gene: TRBJ1-1
CDR3aa: CASSLEGSMNTEAFF

v_gene: TRBV20-1
j_gene: TRBJ2-7
CDR3aa: CSASGTSGGAYSYEQYF

v_gene: TRBV29-1
j_gene: TRBJ2-1
CDR3aa: CSVEAASGDEQFF

v_gene: TRBV20-1
j_gene: TRBJ2-7
CDR3aa: CSASGGLSAVLAYEQYF

v_gene: TRBV5-1
j_gene: TRBJ1-2
CDR3aa: CASSLANAGNYGYTF

v_gene: TRBV19
j_gene: TRBJ2-7
CDR3aa: CASSIELTVEQYF

v_gene: TRBV10-3
j_gene: TRBJ2-5
CDR3aa: CAISARDNSETQYF

v_gene: TRBV5-8
j_gene: TRBJ1-5
CDR3aa: CASSLRRGQPDQPQHF